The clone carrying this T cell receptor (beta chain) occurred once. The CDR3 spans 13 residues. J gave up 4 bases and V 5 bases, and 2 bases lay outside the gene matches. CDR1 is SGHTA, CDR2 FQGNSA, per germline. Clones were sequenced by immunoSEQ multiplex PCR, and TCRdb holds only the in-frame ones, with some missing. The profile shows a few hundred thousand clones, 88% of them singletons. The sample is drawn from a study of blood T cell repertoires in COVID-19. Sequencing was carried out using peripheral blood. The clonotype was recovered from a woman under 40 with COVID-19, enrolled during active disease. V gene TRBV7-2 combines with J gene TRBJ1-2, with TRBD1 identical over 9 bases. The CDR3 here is CASSEDRGYGYTF. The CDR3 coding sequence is TGTGCCAGCAGCGAGGACAGGGGCTATGGCTACACCTTC.